This TCR beta chain was sequenced for a study of T cell changes during pregnancy in multiple sclerosis. Assay: immunoSEQ multiplex PCR; the TCRdb copy retains only in-frame clones and omits some. This sample has around 100,000 clones, with roughly 92% found just once. Trimming took 2 bases from V and 0 from J, leaving 12 bases between them. The CDR3 is made up of 16 amino acids. Germline lookup yields CDR1 SGHRS and CDR2 YFSETQ. Specimen: peripheral blood, collected in the third trimester of pregnancy. The origin of this receptor is a female donor with multiple sclerosis, enrolled in a pregnancy study. V is TRBV5-1 and J is TRBJ2-1; D remains ambiguous. DNA of the CDR3: TGCGCCAGCAGCTTCTCTCCTCCGGGCTCCTACAATGAGCAGTTCTTC. Translated, it gives CASSFSPPGSYNEQFF.